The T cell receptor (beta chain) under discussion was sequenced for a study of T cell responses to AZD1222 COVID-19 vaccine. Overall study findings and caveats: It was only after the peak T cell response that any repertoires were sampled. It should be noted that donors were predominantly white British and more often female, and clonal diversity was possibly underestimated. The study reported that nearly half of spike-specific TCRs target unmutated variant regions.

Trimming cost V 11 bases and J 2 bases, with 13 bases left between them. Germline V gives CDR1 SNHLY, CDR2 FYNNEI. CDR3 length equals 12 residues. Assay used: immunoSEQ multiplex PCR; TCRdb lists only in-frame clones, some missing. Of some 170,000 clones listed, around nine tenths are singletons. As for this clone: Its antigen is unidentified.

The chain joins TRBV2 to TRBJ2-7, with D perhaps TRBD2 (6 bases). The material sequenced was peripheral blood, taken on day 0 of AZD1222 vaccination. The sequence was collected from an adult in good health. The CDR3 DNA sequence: TGTGCCTCCCAAGGCGGGGCCTACGAGCAGTACTTC. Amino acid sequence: CASQGGAYEQYF.